This TCR beta chain appears in the sequencing data of a study of spatial heterogeneity in lung cancer. Study as a whole: Within raw reads, each unique TCR and UMI combination appeared on average more than ten times.

Each TCR cDNA molecule bore a unique molecular identifier. In TCRdb, the 5' RACE reads were re-called with MiXCR into one record per CDR3 protein. The repertoire holds 48,000 or so distinct CDR3 sequences, with about 5.8% as singletons. The CDR3 is made up of 15 amino acids. CDR1 KGHDR and CDR2 SFDVKD come from the germline V gene. Trimming shortened V by 2 bases and J by 3 bases, and 9 bases separated the two germline ends. This clonotype has at least ten counts. The time point was: sample taken at primary tumor resection. Unsorted tumor, nontumor lung tissue or cryopreserved PBMC supplied the whole RNA. Samples came from 60 to 75 TRACERx patients with untreated early-stage lung cancer.

Sequences were derived from PBMCs, sampled at surgery. V gene TRBV24-1 combines with J gene TRBJ2-2; the D is unclear. The clonotype comes from a male donor with early-stage non-small cell lung cancer. CDR3 bases: TGTGCCACCAGTGATTCGGCAGGTCACACCGGGGAGCTGTTTTTT. It encodes CATSDSAGHTGELFF.